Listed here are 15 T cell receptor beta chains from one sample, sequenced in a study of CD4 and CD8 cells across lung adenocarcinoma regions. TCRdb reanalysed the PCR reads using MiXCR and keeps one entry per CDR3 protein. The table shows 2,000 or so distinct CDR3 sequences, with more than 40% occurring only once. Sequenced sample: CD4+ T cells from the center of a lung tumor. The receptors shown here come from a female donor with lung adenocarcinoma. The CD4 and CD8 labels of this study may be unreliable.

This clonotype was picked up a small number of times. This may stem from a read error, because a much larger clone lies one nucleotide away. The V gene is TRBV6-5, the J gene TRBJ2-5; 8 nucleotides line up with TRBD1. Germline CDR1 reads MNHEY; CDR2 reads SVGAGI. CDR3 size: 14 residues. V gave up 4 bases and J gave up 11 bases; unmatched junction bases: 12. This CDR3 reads CASSLGQGRLEQYF. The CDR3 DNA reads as TGTGCCAGCAGTTTAGGACAGGGACGGCTTGAGCAGTACTTC.

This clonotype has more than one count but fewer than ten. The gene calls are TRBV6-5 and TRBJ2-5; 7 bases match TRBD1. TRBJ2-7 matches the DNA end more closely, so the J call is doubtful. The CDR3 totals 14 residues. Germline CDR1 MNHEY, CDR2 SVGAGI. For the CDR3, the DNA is TGTGCCAGCAGTTACGTGACAGGGTCCCACGAGCAGTACTTC. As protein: CASSYVTGSHEQYF.

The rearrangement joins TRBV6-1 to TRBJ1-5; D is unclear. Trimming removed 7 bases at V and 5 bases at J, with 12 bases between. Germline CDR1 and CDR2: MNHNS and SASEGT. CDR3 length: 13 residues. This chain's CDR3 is CASMVKEHQPQHF. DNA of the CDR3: TGTGCCAGCATGGTCAAGGAGCATCAGCCCCAGCATTTT.

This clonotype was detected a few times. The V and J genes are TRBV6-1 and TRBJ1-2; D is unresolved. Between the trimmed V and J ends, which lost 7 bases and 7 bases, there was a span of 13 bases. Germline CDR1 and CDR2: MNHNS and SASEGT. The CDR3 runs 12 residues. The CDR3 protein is CASTISGRGYTF. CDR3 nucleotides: TGTGCCAGCACGATTTCGGGCCGTGGCTACACCTTC.

The chain's CDR3 is CASSAGTYSYNEQFF. The CDR3 DNA follows: TGTGCCAGCAGCGCCGGGACATACTCCTACAATGAGCAGTTCTTC. The chain carries TRBV12-3 or TRBV12-4 and TRBJ2-1, with a weak D call TRBD1 (6 bases). Trimming left V 6 bases short and J 0 bases short, with 12 bases between. The CDR3 extends over 15 amino acids.

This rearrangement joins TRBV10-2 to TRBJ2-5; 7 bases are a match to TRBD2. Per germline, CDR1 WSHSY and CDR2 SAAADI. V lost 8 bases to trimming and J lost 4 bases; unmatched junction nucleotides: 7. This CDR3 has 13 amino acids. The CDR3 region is CASAGTTGETQYF. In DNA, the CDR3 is TGCGCCAGCGCCGGGACTACTGGAGAGACCCAGTACTTC.

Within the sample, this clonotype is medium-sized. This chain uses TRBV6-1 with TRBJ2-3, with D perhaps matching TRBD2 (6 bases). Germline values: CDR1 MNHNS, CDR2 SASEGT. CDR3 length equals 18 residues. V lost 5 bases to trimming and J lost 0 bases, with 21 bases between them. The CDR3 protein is CASSPHSGVKSSTDTQYF. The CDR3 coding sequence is TGTGCCAGCAGTCCCCACTCGGGAGTGAAATCTAGCACAGATACGCAGTATTTT.

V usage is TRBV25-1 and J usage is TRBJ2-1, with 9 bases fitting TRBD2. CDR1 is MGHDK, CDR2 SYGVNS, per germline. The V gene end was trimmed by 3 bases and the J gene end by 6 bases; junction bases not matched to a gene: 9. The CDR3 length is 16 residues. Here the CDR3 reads CASSDPSGRKSNEQFF. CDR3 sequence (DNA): TGTGCCAGCAGTGATCCGAGCGGGAGGAAGTCCAATGAGCAGTTCTTC.

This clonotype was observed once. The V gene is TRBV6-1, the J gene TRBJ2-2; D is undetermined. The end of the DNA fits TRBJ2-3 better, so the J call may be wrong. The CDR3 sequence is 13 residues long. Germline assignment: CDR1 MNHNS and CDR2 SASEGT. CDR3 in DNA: TGTGCCAGGCAGCGCAAGGAGACCGGGACGCAGTATTTT. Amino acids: CARQRKETGTQYF.

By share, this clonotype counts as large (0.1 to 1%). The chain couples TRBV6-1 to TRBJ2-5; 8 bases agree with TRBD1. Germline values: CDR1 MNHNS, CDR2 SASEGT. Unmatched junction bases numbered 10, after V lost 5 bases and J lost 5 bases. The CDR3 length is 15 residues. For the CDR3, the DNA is TGTGCCAGCAGTCAACTGGGGACAGGCGATGAGACCCAGTACTTC. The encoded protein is CASSQLGTGDETQYF.

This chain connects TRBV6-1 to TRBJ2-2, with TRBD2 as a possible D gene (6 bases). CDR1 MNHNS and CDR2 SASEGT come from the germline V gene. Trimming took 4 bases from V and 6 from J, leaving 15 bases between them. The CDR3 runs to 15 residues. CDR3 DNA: TGTGCCAGCAGTGCGAGCGGGTACCCTCCCGGGGAGCTGTTTTTT. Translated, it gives CASSASGYPPGELFF.

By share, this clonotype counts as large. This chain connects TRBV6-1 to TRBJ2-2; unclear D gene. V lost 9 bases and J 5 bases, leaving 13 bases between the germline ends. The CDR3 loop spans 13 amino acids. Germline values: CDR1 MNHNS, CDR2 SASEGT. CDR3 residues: CARQRKETGELFF. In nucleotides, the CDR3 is TGTGCCAGGCAGCGCAAGGAGACCGGGGAGCTGTTTTTT.

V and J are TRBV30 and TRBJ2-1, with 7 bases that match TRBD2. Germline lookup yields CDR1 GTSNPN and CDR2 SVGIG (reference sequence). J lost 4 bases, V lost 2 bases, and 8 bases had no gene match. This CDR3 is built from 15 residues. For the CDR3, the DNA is TGTGCCTGGAGTATGGGACTATCGATGTACAATGAGCAGTTCTTC. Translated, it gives CAWSMGLSMYNEQFF. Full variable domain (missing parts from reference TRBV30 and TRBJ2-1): SQTIHQWPATLVQPVGSPLSLECTVEGTSNPNLYWYRQAAGRGLQLLFYSVGIGQISSEVPQNLSASRPQDRQFILSSKKLLLSDSGFYLCAWSMGLSMYNEQFFGPGTRLTVL.

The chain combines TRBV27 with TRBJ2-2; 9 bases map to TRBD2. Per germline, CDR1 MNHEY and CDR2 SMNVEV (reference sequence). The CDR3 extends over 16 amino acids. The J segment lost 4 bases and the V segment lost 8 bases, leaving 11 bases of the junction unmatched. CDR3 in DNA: TGTGCCAGCCGCCCACAACTAGCGGGCAGCACCGGGGAGCTGTTTTTT. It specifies CASRPQLAGSTGELFF.

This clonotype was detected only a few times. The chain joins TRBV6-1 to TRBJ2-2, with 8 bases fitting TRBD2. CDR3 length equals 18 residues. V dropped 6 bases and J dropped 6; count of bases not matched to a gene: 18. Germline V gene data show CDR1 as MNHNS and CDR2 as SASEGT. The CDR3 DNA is TGTGCCAGCAGCAAAGGGAATCTAGCGGGTAAAGGAGCCGGGGAGCTGTTTTTT. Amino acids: CASSKGNLAGKGAGELFF.